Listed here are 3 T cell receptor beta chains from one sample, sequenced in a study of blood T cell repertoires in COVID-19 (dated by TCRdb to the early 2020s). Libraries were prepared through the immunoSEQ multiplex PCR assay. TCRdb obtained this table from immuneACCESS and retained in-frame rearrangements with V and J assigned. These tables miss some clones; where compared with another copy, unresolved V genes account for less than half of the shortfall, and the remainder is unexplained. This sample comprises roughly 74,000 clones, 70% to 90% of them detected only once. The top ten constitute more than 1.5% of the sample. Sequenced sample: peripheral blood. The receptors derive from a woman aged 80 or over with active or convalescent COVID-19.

The CDR3 is CASRRDRGSEKLFF. The CDR3 DNA sequence: TGTGCCAGCAGGAGGGACAGGGGATCTGAAAAACTGTTTTTT. The chain combines TRBV6-6 with TRBJ1-4; 10 nucleotides agree with TRBD1. The CDR3 extends over 14 amino acids. V shed 6 bases, J shed 7 bases, and the junction held 5 bases outside the gene matches. Germline loops: CDR1 MNHNY, CDR2 SVGAGI (reference sequence).

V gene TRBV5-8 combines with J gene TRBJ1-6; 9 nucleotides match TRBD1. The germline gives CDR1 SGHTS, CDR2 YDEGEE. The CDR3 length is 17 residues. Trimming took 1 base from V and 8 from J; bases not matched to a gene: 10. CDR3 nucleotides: TGTGCCAGCAGCTTGACAGGGGGCGCGGTCTTAGATTCACCCCTCCACTTT. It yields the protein CASSLTGGAVLDSPLHF.

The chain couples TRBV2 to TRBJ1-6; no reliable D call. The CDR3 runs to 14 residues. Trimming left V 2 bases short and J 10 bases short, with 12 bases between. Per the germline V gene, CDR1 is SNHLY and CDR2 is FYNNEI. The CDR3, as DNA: TGTGCCAGCAGTGAAACGCAGGCAATATCACCCCTCCACTTT. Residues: CASSETQAISPLHF.